This is a list of T cell receptor beta chains from one sample in a study of Graves' ophthalmopathy and Graves' hyperthyroidism. Using its own MiXCR run on the multiplex PCR reads, TCRdb lists one record per CDR3 protein. The sample carries about half a million distinct CDR3 sequences, 14% recorded once. Source material: blood. These receptor sequences come from a woman in her twenties or thirties with Graves' ophthalmopathy. The CDR3 runs from the conserved cysteine through the conserved F or W. The order of the fields is CDR3 length, clone size, J gene, D gene, V gene, CDR3 protein, CDR3 DNA. A D gene is named only where the DNA matches it firmly. The listing skips clone size in some rows; elsewhere it reads once, few, many or a size class.

>13|many|TRBJ1-1|.|TRBV24-1
CATSDQGNTEAFF
TGTGCCACCAGTGATCAGGGGAACACTGAAGCTTTCTTT
>15|.|TRBJ2-7|.|TRBV7-8
CASVRGRTAGHEQYF
TGTGCCAGCGTCCGAGGCCGGACCGCGGGCCACGAGCAGTACTTC
>14|many|TRBJ1-1|.|TRBV20-1
CSARDFRNSEEAFF
TGCAGTGCTAGAGATTTTCGTAACTCCGAAGAAGCTTTCTTT
>13|many|TRBJ1-2|.|TRBV12-3/TRBV12-4
CASLGTADYGYTF
TGTGCCAGCCTGGGGACCGCTGACTATGGCTACACCTTC
>14|many|TRBJ2-7|TRBD1|TRBV29-1
CSVGQDRVVNEQYF
TGCAGCGTTGGCCAAGACAGGGTAGTCAACGAGCAGTACTTC
>18|many|TRBJ2-5|TRBD2|TRBV5-1
CASSPGRLANMRGETQYF
TGCGCCAGCAGCCCTGGCAGACTAGCGAACATGCGGGGAGAGACCCAGTACTTC
>14|few|TRBJ2-7|.|TRBV5-1
CASSPPYRAYEQYF
TGCGCCAGCAGTCCTCCGTACAGGGCTTACGAGCAGTACTTC
>13|many|TRBJ1-6|.|TRBV6-4
CASSLAENSPLHF
TGTGCCAGCTCCCTGGCAGAGAATTCACCCCTCCACTTT
>14|many|TRBJ1-1|.|TRBV6-5
CASSYRGQTTEAFF
TGTGCCAGCAGTTACCGAGGACAGACCACTGAAGCTTTCTTT
>17|.|TRBJ1-1|TRBD1|TRBV6-5
CASSFPPPGQANTEAFF
TGTGCCAGCAGTTTCCCTCCGCCGGGACAGGCGAACACTGAAGCTTTCTTT
>18|many|TRBJ2-3|.|TRBV6-4
CASSQWSPSPQGTDTQYF
TGTGCCAGCAGTCAGTGGAGTCCCAGTCCTCAGGGCACAGATACGCAGTATTTT
>13|many|TRBJ1-1|.|TRBV3-1
CASSRSENTEAFF
TGTGCCAGCAGCCGCAGTGAGAACACTGAAGCTTTCTTT
>15|many|TRBJ2-2|TRBD2|TRBV12-3/TRBV12-4
CASSLAGVNTGELFF
TGTGCCAGCAGCCTAGCGGGGGTCAACACCGGGGAGCTGTTTTTT
>15|many|TRBJ2-6|.|TRBV5-1
CASSLTGTGANVLTF
TGCGCCAGCAGCCTTACAGGGACCGGGGCCAACGTCCTGACTTTC
>12|many|TRBJ1-5|.|TRBV12-3/TRBV12-4
CASSPKYQPQHF
TGTGCCAGCAGCCCCAAATATCAGCCCCAGCATTTT
>14|many|TRBJ2-5|TRBD2|TRBV7-2
CASSPHGGEETQYF
TGTGCCAGCAGCCCCCACGGGGGGGAAGAGACCCAGTACTTC
>15|many|TRBJ1-1|.|TRBV19
CASSIDGQLNTEAFF
TGTGCCAGTAGTATAGACGGGCAATTGAACACTGAAGCTTTCTTT
>13|many|TRBJ1-1|.|TRBV10-3
CAISDRGNTEAFF
TGTGCCATCAGTGATAGGGGAAACACTGAAGCTTTCTTT
>15|.|TRBJ1-1|.|TRBV20-1
CSARNGRLPNTEAFF
TGCAGTGCTAGAAATGGGAGGCTCCCGAACACTGAAGCTTTCTTT
>17|many|TRBJ1-5|TRBD1|TRBV6-2/TRBV6-3
CASSYDLPGQAPQPQHF
TGTGCCAGCAGTTACGACCTTCCGGGACAGGCCCCTCAGCCCCAGCATTTT
>11|.|TRBJ2-4|.|TRBV3-1
CASSQANIQYF
TGTGCCAGCAGCCAGGCGAACATTCAGTACTTC
>13|.|TRBJ2-7|.|TRBV5-4
CASSLESFSEQYF
TGTGCCAGCAGCTTAGAGAGCTTCAGCGAGCAGTACTTC
>14|many|TRBJ2-7|TRBD2|TRBV12-3/TRBV12-4
CASRLAGASYEQYF
TGTGCCAGCAGGCTAGCGGGAGCTTCCTACGAGCAGTACTTC
>13|.|TRBJ1-5|.|TRBV12-3/TRBV12-4
CASSSAGTQPQHF
TGTGCCAGCAGTTCGGCGGGGACTCAGCCCCAGCATTTT
>13|many|TRBJ1-1|.|TRBV27
CASSLSRDTGGLF
TGTGCCAGCAGTTTATCCCGGGACACGGGAGGTCTCTTT